This T cell receptor (beta chain) was recorded in a study of graft-versus-host responses after intestinal transplantation. Across the whole study: The transplants performed in recipients were multivisceral, liver-intestinal, or isolated intestinal.

This CDR3 comprises 13 residues. From germline, CDR1 is MNHEY and CDR2 SVGAGI. The V end lost 6 bases, the J end lost 11 bases, and 17 bases lay between the germline ends. TCRdb keeps only in-frame clones here, not all; method: immunoSEQ multiplex PCR. The table includes approximately 11,000 clones, approximately 90% detected once. Time point in this sample: postoperative day 105 after intestinal transplantation (dayNNNN = postoperative day). The V call is TRBV6-5, the J call TRBJ1-5; maybe TRBD1 (5 bases). The receptor was isolated from a human patient who received an intestinal transplant, so some T cells may come from the graft donor. Here the sequenced sample was PBMCs, taken 105 days after intestinal transplantation. The CDR3 DNA follows: TGTGCCAGCAGCGACGGTACTGGGACGACCCAGCATTTT. Encoded protein: CASSDGTGTTQHF.